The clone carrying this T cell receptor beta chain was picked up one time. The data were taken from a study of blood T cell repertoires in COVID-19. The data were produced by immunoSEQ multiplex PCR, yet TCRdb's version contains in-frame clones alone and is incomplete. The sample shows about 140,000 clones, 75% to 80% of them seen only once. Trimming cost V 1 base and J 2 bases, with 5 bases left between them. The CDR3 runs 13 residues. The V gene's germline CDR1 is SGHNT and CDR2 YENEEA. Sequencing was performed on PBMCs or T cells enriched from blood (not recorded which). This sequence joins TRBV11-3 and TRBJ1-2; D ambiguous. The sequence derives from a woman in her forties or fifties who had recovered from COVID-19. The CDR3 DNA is TGTGCCAGCAGCTTAGTCCAGAACTATGGCTACACCTTC. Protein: CASSLVQNYGYTF.